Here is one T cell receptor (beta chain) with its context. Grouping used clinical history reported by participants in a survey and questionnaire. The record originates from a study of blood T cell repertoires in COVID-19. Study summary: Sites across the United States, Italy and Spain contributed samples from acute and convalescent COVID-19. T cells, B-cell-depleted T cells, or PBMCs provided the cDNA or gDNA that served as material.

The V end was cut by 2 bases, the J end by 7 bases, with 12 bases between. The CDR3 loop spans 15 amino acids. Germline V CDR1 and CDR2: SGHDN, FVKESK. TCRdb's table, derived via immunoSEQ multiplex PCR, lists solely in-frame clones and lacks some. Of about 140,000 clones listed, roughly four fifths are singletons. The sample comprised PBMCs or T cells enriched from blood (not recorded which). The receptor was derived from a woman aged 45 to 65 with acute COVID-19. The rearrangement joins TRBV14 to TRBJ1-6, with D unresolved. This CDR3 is CASSQIRPGNSPLHF. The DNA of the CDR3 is TGTGCCAGCAGCCAAATTAGGCCGGGGAATTCACCCCTCCACTTT.